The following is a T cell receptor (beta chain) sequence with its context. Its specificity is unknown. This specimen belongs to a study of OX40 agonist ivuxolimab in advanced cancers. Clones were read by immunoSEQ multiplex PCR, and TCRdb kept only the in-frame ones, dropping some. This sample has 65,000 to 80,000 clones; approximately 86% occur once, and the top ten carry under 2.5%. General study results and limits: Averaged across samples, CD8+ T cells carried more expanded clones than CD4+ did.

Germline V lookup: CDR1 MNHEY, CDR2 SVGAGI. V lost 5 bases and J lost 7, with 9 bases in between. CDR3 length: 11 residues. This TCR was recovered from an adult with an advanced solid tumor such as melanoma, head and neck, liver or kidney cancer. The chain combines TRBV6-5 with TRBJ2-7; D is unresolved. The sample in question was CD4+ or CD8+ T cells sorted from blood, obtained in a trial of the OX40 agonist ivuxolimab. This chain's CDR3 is CASSEAREQYF. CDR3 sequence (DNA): TGTGCCAGCAGTGAAGCGAGGGAGCAGTACTTC.